This TCR beta chain was captured in a study of lymphopenia after photon versus proton radiotherapy. V lost 0 bases to trimming and J lost 0 bases, with 10 bases between them. The CDR3 has 17 residues. Germline lookup yields CDR1 SGHNT and CDR2 YYREEE (reference sequence). Study-wide results and caveats: Under photons, naive T cells and diversity fell while effector/memory populations rose.

With regard to this clone: Its antigen is still unknown.

Assay used: immunoSEQ multiplex PCR; TCRdb lists only in-frame clones, some missing. The repertoire has roughly 32,000 clones, about 94% of them found once; the top ten carry just over 0.7%. Sequenced here: peripheral blood, sampled from a patient treated with photon-based radiotherapy. The chain carries TRBV5-4 and TRBJ1-6; D is undetermined. The sequence was obtained from a woman aged 50 to 60 with cholangiocarcinoma. The CDR3 nucleotides read TGTGCCAGCAGCTTGGGGTCTACTAGCTCCTATAATTCACCCCTCCACTTT. It codes for CASSLGSTSSYNSPLHF.